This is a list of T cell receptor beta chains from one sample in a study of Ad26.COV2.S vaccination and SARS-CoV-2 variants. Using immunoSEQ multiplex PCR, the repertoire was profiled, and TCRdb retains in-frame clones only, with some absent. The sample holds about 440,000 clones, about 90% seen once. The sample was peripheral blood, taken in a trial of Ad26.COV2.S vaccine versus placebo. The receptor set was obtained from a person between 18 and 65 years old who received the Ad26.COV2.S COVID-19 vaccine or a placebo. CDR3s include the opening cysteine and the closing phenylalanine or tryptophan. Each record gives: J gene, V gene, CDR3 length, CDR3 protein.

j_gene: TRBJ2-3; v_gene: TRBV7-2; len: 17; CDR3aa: CASSTPRDRGLLDTQYF
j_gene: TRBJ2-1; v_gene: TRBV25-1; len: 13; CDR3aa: CASSEQGRGEQFF
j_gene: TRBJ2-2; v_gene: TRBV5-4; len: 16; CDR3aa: CASTKKTGPDTGELFF
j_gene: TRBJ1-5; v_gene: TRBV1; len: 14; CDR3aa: CTSSQRGGGQPQHF
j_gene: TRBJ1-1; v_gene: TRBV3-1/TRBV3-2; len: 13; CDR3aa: CASSQGGNTEAFF
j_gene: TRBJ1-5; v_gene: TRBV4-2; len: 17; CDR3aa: CASSQDFIRLADQPQHF
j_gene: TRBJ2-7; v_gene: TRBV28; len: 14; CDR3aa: CASSFRHLSYEQYF
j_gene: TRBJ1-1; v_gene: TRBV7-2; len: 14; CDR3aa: CASSLDKQGTEAFF
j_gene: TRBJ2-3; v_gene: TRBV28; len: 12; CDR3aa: CASSRDTDTQYF
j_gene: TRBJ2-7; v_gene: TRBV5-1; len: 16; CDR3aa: CASSFPMAGPVDEQYF
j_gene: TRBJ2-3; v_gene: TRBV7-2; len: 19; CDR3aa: CASSLVWGLAGGHTDTQYF
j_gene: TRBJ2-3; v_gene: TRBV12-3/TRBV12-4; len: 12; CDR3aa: CASSFTADTQYF
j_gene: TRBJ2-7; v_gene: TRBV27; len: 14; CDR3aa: CASSHGQDSYEQYF
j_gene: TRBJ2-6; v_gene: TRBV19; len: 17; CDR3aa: CASSIDRARTGANVLTF
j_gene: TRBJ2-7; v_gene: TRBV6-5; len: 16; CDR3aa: CASSYYGSGTLYEQYF
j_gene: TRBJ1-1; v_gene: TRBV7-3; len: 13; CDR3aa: CASSPGGNTEAFF
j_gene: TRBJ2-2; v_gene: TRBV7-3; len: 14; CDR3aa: CASSYGLAGGELFF
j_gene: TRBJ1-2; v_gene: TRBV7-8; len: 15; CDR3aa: CASSLGGGAGYGYTF
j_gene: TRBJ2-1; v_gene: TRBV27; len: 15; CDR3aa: CASRPTSGKKNEQFF
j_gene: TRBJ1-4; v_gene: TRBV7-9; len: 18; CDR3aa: CASSPTGTVKATNEKLFF
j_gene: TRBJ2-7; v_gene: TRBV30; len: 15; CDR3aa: CAWRVPGEGRYEQYF
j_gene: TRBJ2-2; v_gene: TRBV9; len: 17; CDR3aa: CASSVGGSPRRTGELFF
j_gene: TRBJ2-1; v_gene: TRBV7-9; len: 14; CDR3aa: CASSLAAGGNEQFF
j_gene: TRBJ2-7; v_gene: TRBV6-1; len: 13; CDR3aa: CASSEARGYEQYF
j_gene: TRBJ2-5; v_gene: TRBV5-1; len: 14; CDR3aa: CASSLGQGSETQYF
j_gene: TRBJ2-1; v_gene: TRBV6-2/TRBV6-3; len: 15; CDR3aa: CASSSGGLSYNEQFF
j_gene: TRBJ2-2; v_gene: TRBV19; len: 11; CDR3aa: CASTNTGELFF
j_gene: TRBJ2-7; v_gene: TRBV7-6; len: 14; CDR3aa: CASSPSGSSYEQYF
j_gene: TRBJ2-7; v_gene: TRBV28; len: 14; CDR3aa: CASSLAGGPIEQYF
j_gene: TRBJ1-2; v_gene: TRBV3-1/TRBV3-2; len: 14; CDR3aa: CASSHLHINYGYTF
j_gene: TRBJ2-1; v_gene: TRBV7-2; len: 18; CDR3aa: CASSLVGASGSHLGEQFF
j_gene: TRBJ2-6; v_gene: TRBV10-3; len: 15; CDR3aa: CAIMGQGSGANVLTF
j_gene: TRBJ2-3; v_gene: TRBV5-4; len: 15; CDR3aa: CASSLGLTSTDTQYF
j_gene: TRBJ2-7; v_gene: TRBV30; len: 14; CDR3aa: CAWSSGRKALGEYF
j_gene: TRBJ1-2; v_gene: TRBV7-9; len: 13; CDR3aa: CASSLGQAAGYTF
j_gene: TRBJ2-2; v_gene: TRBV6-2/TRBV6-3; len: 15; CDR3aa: CASSDGTGSTGELFF
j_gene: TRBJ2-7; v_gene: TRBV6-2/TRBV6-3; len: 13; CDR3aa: CASSYRTRRQQYF
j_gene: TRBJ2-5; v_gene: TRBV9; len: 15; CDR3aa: CASSVSGASQETQYF
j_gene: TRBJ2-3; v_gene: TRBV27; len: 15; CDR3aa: CASSWARGRTDTQYF